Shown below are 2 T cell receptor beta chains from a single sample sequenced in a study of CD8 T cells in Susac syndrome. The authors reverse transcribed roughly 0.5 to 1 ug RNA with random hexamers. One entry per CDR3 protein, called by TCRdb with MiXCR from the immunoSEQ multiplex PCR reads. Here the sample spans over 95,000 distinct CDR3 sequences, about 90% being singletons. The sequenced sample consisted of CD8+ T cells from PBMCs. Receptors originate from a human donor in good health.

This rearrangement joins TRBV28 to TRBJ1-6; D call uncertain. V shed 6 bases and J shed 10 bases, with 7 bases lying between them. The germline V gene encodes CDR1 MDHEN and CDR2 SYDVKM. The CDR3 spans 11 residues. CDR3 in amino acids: CASSVGSPLHF. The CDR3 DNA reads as TGTGCCAGCAGCGTAGGGTCACCCCTCCACTTT.

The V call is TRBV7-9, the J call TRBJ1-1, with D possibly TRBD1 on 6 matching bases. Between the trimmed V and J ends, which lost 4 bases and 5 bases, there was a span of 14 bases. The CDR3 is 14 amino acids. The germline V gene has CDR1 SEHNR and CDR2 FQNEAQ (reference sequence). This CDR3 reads CASSSATGKTEAFF. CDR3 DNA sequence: TGTGCCAGCAGCTCCGCAACAGGGAAGACTGAAGCTTTCTTT.